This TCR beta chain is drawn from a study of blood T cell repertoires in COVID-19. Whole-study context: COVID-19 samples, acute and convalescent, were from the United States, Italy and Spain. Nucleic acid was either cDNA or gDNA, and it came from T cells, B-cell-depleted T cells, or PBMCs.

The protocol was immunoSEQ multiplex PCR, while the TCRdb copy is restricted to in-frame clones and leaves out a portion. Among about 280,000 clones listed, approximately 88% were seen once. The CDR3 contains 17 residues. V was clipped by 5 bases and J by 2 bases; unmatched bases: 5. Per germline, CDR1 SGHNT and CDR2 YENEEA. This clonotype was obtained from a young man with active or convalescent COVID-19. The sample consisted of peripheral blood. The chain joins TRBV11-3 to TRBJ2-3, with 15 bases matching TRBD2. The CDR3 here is CASSPGLAGGHTDTQYF. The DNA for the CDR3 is TGTGCCAGCAGCCCGGGACTAGCGGGGGGACACACAGATACGCAGTATTTT.